The entry that follows covers one TCR beta chain sequence. V lost 3 bases, J lost 4 bases, and 7 bases lay in between. The CDR3 totals 11 residues. Looked up from germline, CDR1 is DFQATT and CDR2 is SNEGSKA (reference sequence). These data come from a study of T-cell reconstitution after alpha-beta-depleted transplantation in children. As it was prepared, the TCRbeta library received unique molecular identifiers. TCRdb independently ran MiXCR on the PCR reads; one entry per CDR3 protein. The table records about 610,000 distinct CDR3 sequences, roughly a tenth of them present only once. The sequence was obtained from a human donor who donated a stem cell graft to a child with acute myeloid leukemia. The sample here was PBMCs from the stem cell graft donor, taken from the stem cell graft. The chain joins TRBV20-1 to TRBJ2-7, with unresolved D. The CDR3 sequence is CSASYQYEQYF. The DNA of the CDR3 is TGCAGTGCTAGTTATCAGTACGAGCAGTACTTC.